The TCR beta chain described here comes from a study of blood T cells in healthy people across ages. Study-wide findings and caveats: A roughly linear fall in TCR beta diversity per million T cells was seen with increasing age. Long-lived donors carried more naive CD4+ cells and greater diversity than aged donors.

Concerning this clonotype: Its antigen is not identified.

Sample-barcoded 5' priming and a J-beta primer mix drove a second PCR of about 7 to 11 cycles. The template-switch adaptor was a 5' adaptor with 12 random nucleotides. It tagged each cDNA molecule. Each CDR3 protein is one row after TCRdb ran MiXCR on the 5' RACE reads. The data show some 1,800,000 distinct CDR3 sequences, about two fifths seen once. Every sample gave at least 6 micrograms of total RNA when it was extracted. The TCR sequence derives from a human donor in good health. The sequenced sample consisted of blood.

CDR3 DNA: TGTGCCACCAGGGGACCGGGACTGCAAGAGACCCAGTACTTC. It is translated as CATRGPGLQETQYF. J is TRBJ2-5 and V is TRBV24-1; D perhaps matches TRBD2 (6 bases). The V gene lost 7 bases and the J gene lost 2 bases, with 13 bases spanning the gap. This CDR3 comprises 14 residues. Looked up from germline, CDR1 is KGHDR and CDR2 is SFDVKD.